This TCR beta chain was observed in a study of cytomegalovirus exposure and HLA in healthy donors. Study observations and caveats: TCR beta sequences reportedly predicted the HLA-A and HLA-B alleles of most subjects accurately.

From germline, CDR1 is KGHSH and CDR2 LQKENI. This CDR3 region has 14 residues. Trimming took off 3 bases at V and 8 bases at J, with 16 bases between the two ends. The PCR employed 60 Vbeta primers together with 13 Jbeta primers. Here immunoSEQ multiplex PCR was the method, and the copy in TCRdb shows in-frame clones only, minus some. The sample records 90,000 to 100,000 clones, approximately 78% being singletons. As concerns this clone: The antigen remains undetermined.

The sample consisted of PBMCs. The sequence derives from an older woman in good health and CMV-seronegative. V usage is TRBV18 and J usage is TRBJ1-2; D not certain. The CDR3 DNA follows: TGTGCCAGCTCACCGGCTTTATGGAGGTACGGCTACACCTTC. Its protein product is CASSPALWRYGYTF. Supplemented by reference TRBV18 and TRBJ1-2, the full variable domain reads NAGVMQNPRHLVRRRGQEARLRCSPMKGHSHVYWYRQLPEEGLKFMVYLQKENIIDESGMPKERFSAEFPKEGPSILRIQQVVRGDSAAYFCASSPALWRYGYTFGSGTRLTVV.